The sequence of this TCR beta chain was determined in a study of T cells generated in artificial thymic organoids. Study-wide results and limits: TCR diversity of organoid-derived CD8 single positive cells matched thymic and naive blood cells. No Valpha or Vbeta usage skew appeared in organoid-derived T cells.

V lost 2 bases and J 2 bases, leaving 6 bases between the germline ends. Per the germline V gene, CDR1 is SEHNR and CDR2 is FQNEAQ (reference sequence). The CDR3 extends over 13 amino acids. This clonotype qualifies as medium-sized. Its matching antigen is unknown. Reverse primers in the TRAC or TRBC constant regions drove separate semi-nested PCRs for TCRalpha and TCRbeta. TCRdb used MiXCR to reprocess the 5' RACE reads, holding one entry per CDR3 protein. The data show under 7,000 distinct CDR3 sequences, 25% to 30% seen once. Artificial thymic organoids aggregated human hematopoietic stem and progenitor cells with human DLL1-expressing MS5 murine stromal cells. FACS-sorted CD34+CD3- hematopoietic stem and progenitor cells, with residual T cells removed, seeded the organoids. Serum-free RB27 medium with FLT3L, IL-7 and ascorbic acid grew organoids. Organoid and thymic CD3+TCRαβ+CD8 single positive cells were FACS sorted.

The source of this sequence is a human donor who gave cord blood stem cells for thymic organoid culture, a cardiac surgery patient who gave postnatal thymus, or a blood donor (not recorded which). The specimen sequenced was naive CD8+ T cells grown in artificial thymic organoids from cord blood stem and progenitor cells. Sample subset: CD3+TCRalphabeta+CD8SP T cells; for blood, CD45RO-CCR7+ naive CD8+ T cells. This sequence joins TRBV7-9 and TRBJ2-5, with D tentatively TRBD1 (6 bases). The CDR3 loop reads CASSLRGQETQYF. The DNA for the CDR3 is TGTGCCAGCAGCTTAAGGGGGCAAGAGACCCAGTACTTC.